This section outlines one T cell receptor beta chain sequence together with its context. In germline, CDR1 is SGHKS, CDR2 YYEKEE (reference sequence). With V trimmed by 4 bases and J by 2 bases, 6 bases remained unmatched. There are 15 residues in the CDR3. The sample comes from a study of blood T cell repertoires in COVID-19. Study details: Collection of acute and convalescent COVID-19 samples took place in the United States, Italy and Spain.

Under the authors' procedure: The assay estimated nucleated cells by amplifying reference gene primers. Sequencing used immunoSEQ multiplex PCR; TCRdb keeps in-frame clones, though not all of them. V and J calls and clone size are as listed in that table; D and trimming were resolved from the DNA. Of around 130,000 clones in the sample, 80% to 90% were seen once. The sequence derives from a middle-aged man with active or convalescent COVID-19. The rearrangement links TRBV5-5 to TRBJ2-5; the match to TRBD1 covers 9 bases. The sequencing input was peripheral blood. CDR3 sequence: CASSATGTGQETQYF. The CDR3 DNA follows: TGTGCCAGCAGCGCGACCGGGACAGGGCAAGAGACCCAGTACTTC.